This is a list of T cell receptor beta chains from one sample in a study of blood T cell repertoires in COVID-19. Here immunoSEQ multiplex PCR was the method, and the copy in TCRdb shows in-frame clones only, minus some. This table has about 220,000 clones, 75% to 85% appearing once. The specimen was peripheral blood. These receptors all stem from a woman aged 80 or older with COVID-19, enrolled during active disease. The CDR3 runs from the conserved cysteine through the conserved F or W. Each record gives: D gene, V gene, clone size, J gene, CDR3 DNA, CDR3 protein. A D gene is named only where the DNA matches it firmly. Rows give clone size only sometimes, using once, few, many, or a class for an expanded clone.

>TRBD1|TRBV5-1|.|TRBJ1-1
TGCGCCAGCAGCTTGGGGGACAGGGTGGGCAGAAACACTGAAGCTTTCTTT
CASSLGDRVGRNTEAFF
>.|TRBV12-3/TRBV12-4|.|TRBJ1-6
TGTGCCAGCAGCGCCCAGGATTCACCCCTCCACTTT
CASSAQDSPLHF
>.|TRBV18|.|TRBJ2-7
TGTGCCAGCTCACCACCGGACAGCTCCTACGAGCAGTACTTC
CASSPPDSSYEQYF
>.|TRBV7-9|.|TRBJ1-2
TGTGCCAGCAGCGCGGACTTTGTGCTGGGATATGGCTACACCTTC
CASSADFVLGYGYTF
>.|TRBV19|.|TRBJ1-4
TGTGCCAGTAGTACCCGCGGAAATGAAAAACTGTTTTTT
CASSTRGNEKLFF
>.|TRBV7-2|.|TRBJ1-1
TGTGCCAGCAGCTCTTACACAGGTCGGCCTGAAGCTTTCTTT
CASSSYTGRPEAFF
>.|TRBV5-6|.|TRBJ1-2
TGTGCCAGCAGCTCTGACAGCCGCTATGGCTACACCTTC
CASSSDSRYGYTF
>TRBD1|TRBV19|.|TRBJ2-5
TGTGCCAGTACCCCTCCAGGCAGGGGGCGGTTTGAGACCCAGTACTTC
CASTPPGRGRFETQYF
>TRBD1|TRBV7-9|.|TRBJ2-7
TGTGCCAGCAGCGCTCGACAGGGGCAGGGTGGCGAGCAGTACTTC
CASSARQGQGGEQYF
>.|TRBV6-4|.|TRBJ1-2
TGTGCCAGCAGTTGGCAGGAATATATTTATGGCTACACCTTC
CASSWQEYIYGYTF
>.|TRBV3-1/TRBV3-2|.|TRBJ1-3
TGTGCCAGCAGCCCTCGGGGCTCTGGAAACACCATATATTTT
CASSPRGSGNTIYF
>.|TRBV21-1|.|TRBJ2-2
TGTGTTGACAGGGGATTGAGGGCCGGGGAGCTGTTTTTT
CVDRGLRAGELFF
>.|TRBV5-8|.|TRBJ1-5
TGTGCCAGCAGCTTGGGACAGCACAATAATCAGCCCCAGCATTTT
CASSLGQHNNQPQHF
>TRBD1|TRBV5-1|.|TRBJ2-7
TGCGCCAGCGGCCGGGGACAGGGTATCTACGAGCAGTACTTC
CASGRGQGIYEQYF
>.|TRBV5-1|.|TRBJ1-6
TGCGCCAGCAGCTTGGAACCGGAGGGTCGAAATTCACCCCTCCACTTT
CASSLEPEGRNSPLHF
>TRBD2|TRBV6-5|.|TRBJ2-3
TGTGCCAGCAGCTTGGGACTAGCGGGAGAAGCCGCGCAGTATTTT
CASSLGLAGEAAQYF
>.|TRBV30|once|TRBJ2-3
TGTGCCTGGAGTCTGAGCCCAGATACGCAGTATTTT
CAWSLSPDTQYF
>TRBD1|TRBV18|.|TRBJ2-7
TGTGCCAGCTCACCTGAACGGACAGGATACTACGAGCAGTACTTC
CASSPERTGYYEQYF
>.|TRBV7-3|.|TRBJ2-1
TGTGCCTGCAGCGTTGGACTCACTGGCCTCAATGAGCAGTTCTTC
CACSVGLTGLNEQFF
>.|TRBV6-6|.|TRBJ2-1
TGTGCCAGCAGTTATCTAGACAATGAGCAGTTCTTC
CASSYLDNEQFF
>TRBD2|TRBV5-1|.|TRBJ2-3
TGCGCCAGCAGCAGAGGACTAGCGGGAGGGAATTTTGGCACAGATACGCAGTATTTT
CASSRGLAGGNFGTDTQYF
>.|TRBV30|once|TRBJ1-5
TGTGCCTGGAGTGTAAATCCAGGTCAGCCCCAGCATTTT
CAWSVNPGQPQHF
>TRBD1|TRBV18|.|TRBJ1-1
TGTGCCAGCTCAGAGACAGGGGGCACTGAAGCTTTCTTT
CASSETGGTEAFF
>.|TRBV27|few|TRBJ2-1
TGTGCCAGCAGTTTTATAAGTGGGGCTAGGTTGGACAATGAGCAGTTCTTC
CASSFISGARLDNEQFF
>.|TRBV7-2|.|TRBJ1-2
TGTGCCAGCAGCTTGCAGGGAATTGGTGGCTACACCTTC
CASSLQGIGGYTF
>TRBD1|TRBV5-8|.|TRBJ2-6
TGTGCCAGCAGCCATCCCGGGACAGCAGTCTCTGGGGCCAACGTCCTGACTTTC
CASSHPGTAVSGANVLTF
>TRBD2|TRBV9|few|TRBJ2-1
TGTGCCAGCAGCGCTAGCGGGAGCTCCTACAATGAGCAGTTCTTC
CASSASGSSYNEQFF
>.|TRBV5-1|few|TRBJ1-2
TGCGCCAGCAGCCCCGGGTTCGCAGATGGCTACACCTTC
CASSPGFADGYTF
>.|TRBV3-1/TRBV3-2|.|TRBJ1-1
TGTGCCAGCAGCCAACTCCGGAACACTGAAGCTTTCTTT
CASSQLRNTEAFF
>.|TRBV5-1|.|TRBJ1-2
TGCGCCAGCAGCACGGGAGTCAACTATGGCTACACCTTC
CASSTGVNYGYTF
>TRBD1|TRBV28|.|TRBJ1-5
TGTGCCAGCAGTTTACGACAGGGTATGAGGGCCCAGCATTTT
CASSLRQGMRAQHF
>.|TRBV7-2|.|TRBJ1-6
TGTGCCAGCAGCTCCCTGGCAGAGCGTTCACCCCTCCACTTT
CASSSLAERSPLHF
>.|TRBV2|once|TRBJ1-2
TGTGCCAGCATACAGGGCTATGGCTACACCTTC
CASIQGYGYTF
>.|TRBV2|.|TRBJ1-1
TGTGCCAGCAAAAGGTCCAGGGAGGGCACTGAAGCTTTCTTT
CASKRSREGTEAFF
>.|TRBV2|.|TRBJ2-2
TGTGCCAGCAGAGTCCAGGGGTCGAACACCGGGGAGCTGTTTTTT
CASRVQGSNTGELFF
>.|TRBV7-8|.|TRBJ2-7
TGTGCCAGCAGCTCGCGGGCCGAGCAGTACTTC
CASSSRAEQYF
>.|TRBV19|.|TRBJ2-7
TGTGCCAGTAGTACGGAGGGTATAGTATCCGAGCAGTACTTC
CASSTEGIVSEQYF
>.|TRBV30|.|TRBJ2-7
TGTGCCTGGAGTCCCCCCGGACAGACCTACGAGCAGTACTTC
CAWSPPGQTYEQYF
>.|TRBV2|.|TRBJ1-2
TGTGCCAGCAGGACAGAGAACTATGGCTACACCTTC
CASRTENYGYTF
>TRBD1|TRBV12-3/TRBV12-4|few|TRBJ1-2
TGTGCCAGCACCCTGCAGGGGGCCTATGGCTACACCTTC
CASTLQGAYGYTF
>.|TRBV3-1/TRBV3-2|.|TRBJ1-4
TGTGCCAGCAGAGGTTGGAAGGAGAATGAAAAACTGTTTTTT
CASRGWKENEKLFF